These 9 T cell receptor beta chains were sequenced from one sample in a study of cytomegalovirus exposure and HLA in healthy donors. 60 Vbeta and 13 Jbeta primers were used in PCR. Clones were sequenced by immunoSEQ multiplex PCR, and TCRdb holds only the in-frame ones, with some missing. This table holds some 90,000 clones, roughly 79% found once. The specimen was PBMCs. These receptors were collected from a female donor in good health and CMV-seropositive.

V gene TRBV6-1 combines with J gene TRBJ1-2; TRBD1 aligns across 10 bases. J gave up 0 bases and V 4 bases, and 17 bases lay outside the gene matches. The germline V gene has CDR1 MNHNS and CDR2 SASEGT. CDR3 size: 20 residues. CDR3 nucleotides: TGTGCCAGCAGTGGTCCAAGAGTTACGAGGACAGGGGGTACTAACTATGGCTACACCTTC. The encoded protein is CASSGPRVTRTGGTNYGYTF.

This CDR3 reads CASSPDTHTGELFF. The CDR3 DNA sequence: TGTGCCAGCAGCCCAGACACTCACACCGGGGAGCTGTTTTTT. The chain uses TRBV7-3 and TRBJ2-2; D unresolved. Looked up from germline, CDR1 is SGHTA and CDR2 is FQGTGA. V shed 5 bases and J shed 3 bases, with 10 bases lying between them. The CDR3 length is 14 residues.

This clone was seen once. The chain employs TRBV19 and TRBJ1-2; TRBD1 might be the D (6 bases). The CDR3 has 13 residues. Germline CDR1 is LNHDA and CDR2 is SQIVND (reference sequence). Between the trimmed V and J ends, which lost 5 bases and 4 bases, there was a span of 11 bases. Written as DNA, the CDR3 is TGTGCCAGTAGTGAGGACAGATCCTATGGCTACACCTTC. This encodes CASSEDRSYGYTF.

The rearrangement joins TRBV4-1 to TRBJ1-3; D is undetermined. Trimming cost V 0 bases and J 7 bases, with 7 bases left between them. Per the germline V gene, CDR1 is MGHRA and CDR2 is YSYEKL. There are 13 residues in the CDR3. In DNA form, the CDR3 reads TGCGCCAGCAGCCAAGATGTACGGAACACCATATATTTT. The encoded protein is CASSQDVRNTIYF.

The chain employs TRBV28 and TRBJ2-1, with TRBD2 matching 7 bases. The CDR3 has 13 amino acids. Germline loops: CDR1 MDHEN, CDR2 SYDVKM. V lost 11 bases to trimming and J lost 5 bases; unmatched junction nucleotides: 9. The CDR3 region has the DNA TGTGCCTTCTCCGCGGGAGTAGACAATGAGCAGTTCTTC. It translates to CAFSAGVDNEQFF.

Only a few counts were recorded for this clone. The rearrangement joins TRBV7-2 to TRBJ1-1; perhaps TRBD1 as D (6 bases). V was cut by 2 bases and J by 8 bases, with 12 bases left in between. The CDR3 has 13 amino acids. CDR1 SGHTA and CDR2 FQGNSA come from the germline V gene. For the CDR3, the DNA is TGTGCCAGCAGCTTAAGGGGGTCGGCCGAAGCTTTCTTT. The encoded protein is CASSLRGSAEAFF.

The gene calls are TRBV7-8 and TRBJ1-4, with 7 nucleotides matching TRBD1. Trimming took 5 bases from V and 4 from J; bases not matched to a gene: 10. The CDR3 totals 16 residues. The germline CDR1 and CDR2 sequences are SGHVS and FQNEAQ. CDR3 protein: CASSPFLQGFNEKLFF. CDR3 sequence (DNA): TGTGCCAGCAGCCCCTTCCTACAGGGGTTTAATGAAAAACTGTTTTTT.

The genes are TRBV28 and TRBJ1-6; TRBD1 might be the D (5 bases). Germline loops: CDR1 MDHEN, CDR2 SYDVKM. The CDR3 has 15 residues. The ends were cut back, 5 bases at V and 7 bases at J, with 15 bases in the middle. The chain's CDR3 is CASSLSQVPNSPLHF. The CDR3 nucleotides read TGTGCCAGCAGTCTCTCACAGGTTCCAAATTCACCCCTCCACTTT.

This sequence joins TRBV7-3 and TRBJ2-5, with TRBD1 matching 7 bases. The J call may not be correct, given that the DNA end is closer to TRBJ2-7. This CDR3 contains 13 residues. Per the germline V gene, CDR1 is SGHTA and CDR2 is FQGTGA. CDR3 nucleotides: TGTGCCAGCAGCTTCGGGACAGCCGGCGAGCAGTACTTC. As protein: CASSFGTAGEQYF.